This entry features one TCR beta chain sequence. The antigen remains undetermined. This entry comes from a study of OX40 agonist ivuxolimab in advanced cancers. Turning to the study itself: Treatment of patients was with ivuxolimab, an agonistic anti-OX40 (CD134) antibody. People who had prior anti-PD-1, anti-PD-L1 or anti-CTLA-4 therapy could take part, and about 40% had some. Study conclusions and caveats: Doses of 0.1 to 3.0 mg/kg were accompanied by clonal expansion of CD4+ and CD8+ blood T cells by week 6.

Autoimmune disease history or systemic immunosuppression disqualified patients. Some clones are missing from TCRdb's copy, which holds only in-frame ones; the method was immunoSEQ multiplex PCR. The data contain 66,000 or so clones, 85% of them singletons. The CDR3 extends over 16 amino acids. Germline loops: CDR1 SGHRS, CDR2 YFSETQ. The V end was cut by 0 bases, the J end by 2 bases, with 11 bases between. The TCR was taken from an adult with an advanced solid tumor such as melanoma, head and neck, liver or kidney cancer. Specimen: CD4+ or CD8+ T cells sorted from blood, collected in a trial of the OX40 agonist ivuxolimab. The genes are TRBV5-1 and TRBJ2-2, with D perhaps matching TRBD2 (6 bases). The CDR3 bases are TGCGCCAGCAGCTTGGGCGGGGCTGGTAACACCGGGGAGCTGTTTTTT. Its protein is CASSLGGAGNTGELFF.